The 7 T cell receptor beta chains given below trace back to one sample, sequenced in a study of shared clonotypes between healthy human individuals. Assay: immunoSEQ multiplex PCR; the TCRdb copy retains only in-frame clones and omits some. Of more than 1.2 million clones listed, around 98.5% were seen once; the top ten hold about 0.35%. What was sequenced was naive CD4+ T cells sorted from blood. Subset described: CD45RA+ positively selected. Receptor source: a man under 40 in good health.

This chain uses TRBV7-3 with TRBJ2-2, with 8 nucleotides matching TRBD1. J lost 4 bases, V lost 2 bases, and 3 bases had no gene match. This CDR3 is 15 amino acids long. Germline V gene sequence: CDR1 SGHTA, CDR2 FQGTGA. The DNA of the CDR3 is TGTGCCAGCAGCTTATGGACAGGGTCCACCGGGGAGCTGTTTTTT. Protein sequence: CASSLWTGSTGELFF.

The CDR3 coding sequence is TGCAGCGTTGGCCCTGTGGGGTTTAGTCCCAATGAGCAGTTCTTC. Protein: CSVGPVGFSPNEQFF. The rearrangement links TRBV29-1 to TRBJ2-1; D gene unclear. V was pared by 4 bases and J by 6 bases, with 19 bases between. This CDR3 contains 15 residues. Germline CDR1 and CDR2: SQVTM and ANQGSEA.

To note about this clone: Other DNA sequences from this sample encode an identical CDR3 as well. The V gene is TRBV5-1, the J gene TRBJ2-1; perhaps TRBD1 as D (7 bases). V was clipped by 0 bases and J by 9 bases, with 13 bases between them. The CDR3 has 14 residues. Germline-derived CDR1 and CDR2 are SGHRS and YFSETQ. DNA for the CDR3: TGCGCCAGCAGCTTGGGACAGGGAGGCGGTGAGCAGTTCTTC. Translated: CASSLGQGGGEQFF. Together with reference TRBV5-1 and TRBJ2-1, the CDR3 gives the full variable domain: KAGVTQTPRYLIKTRGQQVTLSCSPISGHRSVSWYQQTPGQGLQFLFEYFSETQRNKGNFPGRFSGRQFSNSRSEMNVSTLELGDSALYLCASSLGQGGGEQFFGPGTRLTVL.

The rearrangement links TRBV5-4 to TRBJ2-2, with no clear D. The V gene lost 2 bases and the J gene lost 7 bases, with 6 bases spanning the gap. This CDR3 has 12 amino acids. Germline lookup yields CDR1 SGHNT and CDR2 YYREEE (reference sequence). This CDR3 reads CASSFTLGELFF. The CDR3 nucleotides read TGTGCCAGCAGCTTCACTCTCGGGGAGCTGTTTTTT. The whole variable domain, remainder taken from reference TRBV5-4 and TRBJ2-2, is ETGVTQSPTHLIKTRGQQVTLRCSSQSGHNTVSWYQQALGQGPQFIFQYYREEENGRGNFPPRFSGLQFPNYSSELNVNALELDDSALYLCASSFTLGELFFGEGSRLTVL.

For this clone: The sample holds other DNA sequences that translate to the same CDR3. The rearrangement joins TRBV5-1 to TRBJ2-1; D remains ambiguous. The germline V gene encodes CDR1 SGHRS and CDR2 YFSETQ. Trimming removed 0 bases at V and 0 bases at J, with 7 bases between. This CDR3 spans 15 amino acids. CDR3 sequence (DNA): TGCGCCAGCAGCTTGGATCCGAGCTCCTACAATGAGCAGTTCTTC. It yields the protein CASSLDPSSYNEQFF.

The V call is TRBV5-1, the J call TRBJ2-1; D uncertain. Germline V lookup: CDR1 SGHRS, CDR2 YFSETQ. Deletions cut 0 bases from V and 6 bases from J, with 13 bases between. The CDR3 extends over 15 amino acids. CDR3 in DNA: TGCGCCAGCAGCTTGGGGGGAAGTGGCCTCAATGAGCAGTTCTTC. Translated, it gives CASSLGGSGLNEQFF.

CDR3 loop: CASISGTGQGGFRAGELFF. The CDR3 DNA follows: TGTGCCAGCATCTCTGGGACAGGTCAAGGGGGTTTCAGAGCCGGGGAGCTGTTTTTT. The chain uses TRBV27 and TRBJ2-2; 8 positions match TRBD1. The V gene's germline CDR1 is MNHEY and CDR2 SMNVEV (reference sequence). The CDR3 length is 19 residues. Unmatched junction bases numbered 22, after V lost 7 bases and J lost 6 bases.